This is a list of T cell receptor beta chains from one sample in a study of blood T cell repertoires in COVID-19. Measured with immunoSEQ multiplex PCR; TCRdb has only the in-frame clones, and not every one. The sample has about 89,000 clones, 75% to 90% seen once. Sequences were obtained from peripheral blood. All receptors come from a woman older than 75 with acute or convalescent COVID-19. CDR3s include the opening cysteine and the closing phenylalanine or tryptophan. Each record gives: V gene, D gene, J gene, clone size, CDR3 DNA, CDR3 protein. The D gene is left open where the match is weak. The size field is filled for only some rows; it gives once, few, many or a size class.

v_call: TRBV16
d_call: TRBD2
j_call: TRBJ2-1
clone_size: NA
cdr3_nt: TGTGCCAGCACCGGCGGGGGGAGCTCCTACAATGAGCAGTTCTTC
cdr3_aa: CASTGGGSSYNEQFF

v_call: TRBV30
d_call: TRBD1
j_call: TRBJ1-3
clone_size: NA
cdr3_nt: TGTGCCTGGAGTAAACAGGGGACGAGCACCATATATTTT
cdr3_aa: CAWSKQGTSTIYF

v_call: TRBV18
d_call: TRBD1
j_call: TRBJ1-1
clone_size: NA
cdr3_nt: TGTGCCAGCTCACGAACTTCCGGGACAGGGAGCACTGAAGCTTTCTTT
cdr3_aa: CASSRTSGTGSTEAFF

v_call: TRBV19
d_call: NA
j_call: TRBJ2-7
clone_size: NA
cdr3_nt: TGTGCCAGTAGTATAAGTCGTTCAGGAACCTACGAGCAGTACTTC
cdr3_aa: CASSISRSGTYEQYF

v_call: TRBV5-1
d_call: TRBD2
j_call: TRBJ2-1
clone_size: NA
cdr3_nt: TGCGCCAGCAGCATCGGGACTAGCGGGAACAATGAGCAGTTCTTC
cdr3_aa: CASSIGTSGNNEQFF

v_call: TRBV9
d_call: TRBD1
j_call: TRBJ2-5
clone_size: NA
cdr3_nt: TGTGCCAGCAGCGTAGTTACAGGGGGGAGGGAGACCCAGTACTTC
cdr3_aa: CASSVVTGGRETQYF

v_call: TRBV19
d_call: TRBD1
j_call: TRBJ1-2
clone_size: NA
cdr3_nt: TGTGCCAGTACCCCCGAGGGACAGCTATGGGGCTACACCTTC
cdr3_aa: CASTPEGQLWGYTF

v_call: TRBV18
d_call: NA
j_call: TRBJ2-1
clone_size: NA
cdr3_nt: TGTGCCAGCTCACCACCGGAGGCCACCTACAATGAGCAGTTCTTC
cdr3_aa: CASSPPEATYNEQFF

v_call: TRBV9
d_call: TRBD2
j_call: TRBJ2-1
clone_size: NA
cdr3_nt: TGTGCCAGCAGCCCAAGACTAGCTGATTACAATGAGCAGTTCTTC
cdr3_aa: CASSPRLADYNEQFF

v_call: TRBV7-9
d_call: TRBD2
j_call: TRBJ2-1
clone_size: NA
cdr3_nt: TGTGCCAGCAGCTTAGTTTGGAGACTAGCGGGCAATGAGCAGTTCTTC
cdr3_aa: CASSLVWRLAGNEQFF

v_call: TRBV27
d_call: NA
j_call: TRBJ2-7
clone_size: few
cdr3_nt: TGTGCCAGCAGTTTAGGGCAGGGGTACCCCTCCTACGAGCAGTACTTC
cdr3_aa: CASSLGQGYPSYEQYF

v_call: TRBV29-1
d_call: TRBD1
j_call: TRBJ2-1
clone_size: NA
cdr3_nt: TGCAGCACAAGGACAGGGGGTTACAATGAGCAGTTCTTC
cdr3_aa: CSTRTGGYNEQFF

v_call: TRBV7-2
d_call: NA
j_call: TRBJ1-3
clone_size: NA
cdr3_nt: TGTGCCAGCAGCTTAAGTTGGAGCTCTGGAAACACCATATATTTT
cdr3_aa: CASSLSWSSGNTIYF

v_call: TRBV9
d_call: NA
j_call: TRBJ2-3
clone_size: few
cdr3_nt: TGTGCCAGCAGCGTAGTCGAGGGAGGACCCACAGATACGCAGTATTTT
cdr3_aa: CASSVVEGGPTDTQYF

v_call: TRBV5-1
d_call: NA
j_call: TRBJ2-5
clone_size: NA
cdr3_nt: TGCGCCAGCAGCTTGGGAGTTGGGGACTCCGACCAAGAGACCCAGTACTTC
cdr3_aa: CASSLGVGDSDQETQYF

v_call: TRBV7-2
d_call: NA
j_call: TRBJ1-5
clone_size: NA
cdr3_nt: TGTGCCAGCAGCTTAGCGGCCGGGTTGGCGAATCAGCCCCAGCATTTT
cdr3_aa: CASSLAAGLANQPQHF

v_call: TRBV5-1
d_call: TRBD2
j_call: TRBJ2-3
clone_size: NA
cdr3_nt: TGCGCCAGCAGCTCTCGACAGGGACTAGCGGGAGGGCCCACAGATACGCAGTATTTT
cdr3_aa: CASSSRQGLAGGPTDTQYF

v_call: TRBV6-5
d_call: TRBD1
j_call: TRBJ1-2
clone_size: NA
cdr3_nt: TGTGCCAGCAGGGGACAGGCCCCCTATGGCTACACCTTC
cdr3_aa: CASRGQAPYGYTF

v_call: TRBV11-1
d_call: NA
j_call: TRBJ2-2
clone_size: NA
cdr3_nt: TGTGCCAGCAGCCTCCGACTAGTAGAGGCCGGGGAGCTGTTTTTT
cdr3_aa: CASSLRLVEAGELFF

v_call: TRBV5-1
d_call: NA
j_call: TRBJ1-6
clone_size: NA
cdr3_nt: TGCGCCAGCAGCTTTGACAGCACCGCTGGTCTCCTCCACTTT
cdr3_aa: CASSFDSTAGLLHF

v_call: TRBV11-2
d_call: NA
j_call: TRBJ2-1
clone_size: NA
cdr3_nt: TGTGCCAGCAGCTTAGACCCCGGTCCGGGACTCCTTAAATTGAATGAGCAGTTCTTC
cdr3_aa: CASSLDPGPGLLKLNEQFF

v_call: TRBV7-2
d_call: TRBD2
j_call: TRBJ2-1
clone_size: NA
cdr3_nt: TGTGCCAGCAGCTTGGGACTAGCGGGAGTGAAGTTCTTC
cdr3_aa: CASSLGLAGVKFF

v_call: TRBV6-1
d_call: TRBD2
j_call: TRBJ2-5
clone_size: NA
cdr3_nt: TGTGCCAGCAGTGCATCACTAGCGGGGAGCCAAGAGACCCAGTACTTC
cdr3_aa: CASSASLAGSQETQYF

v_call: TRBV7-2
d_call: NA
j_call: TRBJ1-2
clone_size: few
cdr3_nt: TGTGCCAGCGGCCCCTGGGGGGGAACGGATGGCTACACCTTC
cdr3_aa: CASGPWGGTDGYTF

v_call: TRBV3-1/TRBV3-2
d_call: TRBD1
j_call: TRBJ1-2
clone_size: NA
cdr3_nt: TGTGCCAGCAGTCTAAGGACAGGGGAATATGGCTACACCTTC
cdr3_aa: CASSLRTGEYGYTF

v_call: TRBV6-1
d_call: NA
j_call: TRBJ2-7
clone_size: NA
cdr3_nt: TGTGCCAGCAGTGAAGCACAGGGAGCCTACGAGCAGTACTTC
cdr3_aa: CASSEAQGAYEQYF

v_call: TRBV2
d_call: TRBD2
j_call: TRBJ2-1
clone_size: NA
cdr3_nt: TGTGCCAGCCGATCGGGACTAGTTATATACAATGAGCAGTTCTTC
cdr3_aa: CASRSGLVIYNEQFF

v_call: TRBV15
d_call: NA
j_call: TRBJ2-3
clone_size: NA
cdr3_nt: TGTGCCACCAGCAGAGATGGGCGGGCTACCCCAAGAAATACGCAGTATTTT
cdr3_aa: CATSRDGRATPRNTQYF

v_call: TRBV18
d_call: TRBD2
j_call: TRBJ2-7
clone_size: NA
cdr3_nt: TGTGCCAGCTCACCATATCTTACTAGCGGGAGTATATACGAGCAGTACTTC
cdr3_aa: CASSPYLTSGSIYEQYF

v_call: TRBV5-4
d_call: TRBD2
j_call: TRBJ2-1
clone_size: NA
cdr3_nt: TGTGCCAGCAGCGCAAGTAGCGGGAGTTTCGATGAGCAGTTCTTC
cdr3_aa: CASSASSGSFDEQFF

v_call: TRBV4-1
d_call: TRBD2
j_call: TRBJ2-1
clone_size: few
cdr3_nt: TGCGCCAGCAGACTAGCGGGGTCCTACAATGAGCAGTTCTTC
cdr3_aa: CASRLAGSYNEQFF